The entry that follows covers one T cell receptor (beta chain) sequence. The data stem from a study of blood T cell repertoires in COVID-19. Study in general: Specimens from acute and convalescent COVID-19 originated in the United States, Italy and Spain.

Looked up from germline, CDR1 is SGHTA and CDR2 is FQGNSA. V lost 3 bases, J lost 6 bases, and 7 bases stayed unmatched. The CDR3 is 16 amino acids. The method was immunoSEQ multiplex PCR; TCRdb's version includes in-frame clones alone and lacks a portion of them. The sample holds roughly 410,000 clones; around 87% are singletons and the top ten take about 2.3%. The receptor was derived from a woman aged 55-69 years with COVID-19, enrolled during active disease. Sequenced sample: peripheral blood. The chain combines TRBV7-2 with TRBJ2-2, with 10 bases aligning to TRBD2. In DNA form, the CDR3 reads TGTGCCAGCAGCTTGAACCAGCGGGGGGGCCCCGGGGAGCTGTTTTTT. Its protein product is CASSLNQRGGPGELFF.